These 27 T cell receptor beta chains were sequenced from one sample in a study of shared clonotypes between healthy human individuals. Here immunoSEQ multiplex PCR was the method, and the copy in TCRdb shows in-frame clones only, minus some. The profile shows around 1,900,000 clones, about 94% of them singletons. Terminally differentiated effector memory CD45RA+ cells were excluded by CCR7 positive selection of CD45RO-negative cells. Sequencing was carried out using naive CD8+ T cells from PBMCs. The receptors originated from a man aged 18 to 30 in good health. Some clones in this sample may be carry-over from other donors' samples.

The DNA of the CDR3 is TGTGCCAGCTGGACAGGGACTGAGACAGATACGCAGTATTTT. Its translation: CASWTGTETDTQYF. The gene calls are TRBV7-9 and TRBJ2-3, with 8 bases lining up with TRBD1. From germline, CDR1 is SEHNR and CDR2 FQNEAQ (reference sequence). The CDR3 is 14 residues long. Trimming took 8 bases from V and 3 from J; bases not matched to a gene: 7.

The chain links TRBV7-9 to TRBJ1-2; D gene unclear. Trimming stripped 1 base from V and 7 bases from J, with 10 bases between. Germline V gene sequence: CDR1 SEHNR, CDR2 FQNEAQ (reference sequence). The CDR3 length is 13 residues. The CDR3 is CASSLGSTGGYTF. DNA of the CDR3: TGTGCCAGCAGCTTAGGTAGTACCGGTGGCTACACCTTC. The full variable domain, rest sourced from reference TRBV7-9 and TRBJ1-2, is DTGVSQNPRHKITKRGQNVTFRCDPISEHNRLYWYRQTLGQGPEFLTYFQNEAQLEKSRLLSDRFSAERPKGSFSTLEIQRTEQGDSAMYLCASSLGSTGGYTFGSGTRLTVV.

This clone was detected once. The rearrangement uses TRBV27 and TRBJ1-5; D is unclear. V was pared by 4 bases and J by 6 bases, with 13 bases between. There are 14 residues in the CDR3. CDR1 and CDR2 (germline): MNHEY, SMNVEV (reference sequence). The CDR3: CASSSLRGGQPQHF. For the CDR3, the DNA is TGTGCCAGCAGTTCCCTCCGGGGAGGTCAGCCCCAGCATTTT.

Comment on this clone: This specimen includes other DNA sequences encoding the same CDR3. The CDR3 reads CASSLSPNYGYTF. The CDR3 DNA sequence: TGTGCCAGCAGTTTATCGCCTAACTATGGCTACACCTTC. The chain carries TRBV27 and TRBJ1-2, with unresolved D. The V gene lost 0 bases and the J gene lost 0 bases, with 2 bases spanning the gap. Germline CDR1 is MNHEY and CDR2 is SMNVEV (reference sequence). The CDR3 consists of 13 residues.

CDR3 coding DNA: TGCGCCAGCAGCCAAGGGTACGGCGGGGAGCTGTTTTTT. Its translation: CASSQGYGGELFF. This chain connects TRBV4-3 to TRBJ2-2; D call uncertain. Germline V CDR1 and CDR2: LGHNA, YSLEER. Trimming shortened V by 1 base and J by 7 bases, and 7 bases separated the two germline ends. This CDR3 has 13 amino acids.

The V call is TRBV9, the J call TRBJ2-5, with D unresolved. The CDR3 is 13 amino acids. Trimming removed 0 bases at V and 5 bases at J, with 8 bases between. Germline-derived CDR1 and CDR2 are SGDLS and YYNGEE. CDR3 loop: CASSVDFMETQYF. In DNA form, the CDR3 reads TGTGCCAGCAGCGTAGATTTTATGGAGACCCAGTACTTC.

This chain uses TRBV4-1 with TRBJ1-4, with D perhaps matching TRBD1 (5 bases). V dropped 7 bases and J dropped 5 bases, with 14 bases sitting between them. CDR3 length: 14 residues. CDR1 is MGHRA, CDR2 YSYEKL, per germline. The CDR3 bases are TGCGCCAGCACCCCTAGGGGACCAAATGAAAAACTGTTTTTT. This translates into CASTPRGPNEKLFF.

CDR3 sequence: CASSESQVLNEQFF. The DNA for the CDR3 is TGCGCCAGCAGTGAAAGCCAGGTTTTGAATGAGCAGTTCTTC. The chain uses TRBV10-1 and TRBJ2-1; no firm D call. The V end lost 3 bases, the J end lost 7 bases, and 13 bases lay between the germline ends. This CDR3 has 14 residues. In germline, CDR1 is WNHNN, CDR2 SYGVQD (reference sequence).

Only one count was recorded for this clone. The chain couples TRBV28 to TRBJ1-1; D not certain. The length of the CDR3 is 15 residues. Trimming left V 3 bases short and J 5 bases short, with 16 bases between. Germline CDR1 reads MDHEN; CDR2 reads SYDVKM. The CDR3 region is CASSFPSPRGTEAFF. The CDR3 DNA reads as TGTGCCAGCAGTTTCCCCTCACCAAGAGGAACTGAAGCTTTCTTT.

The rearrangement links TRBV30 to TRBJ2-7, with D unclear. The V end was cut by 2 bases, the J end by 2 bases, with 10 bases between. Germline values: CDR1 GTSNPN, CDR2 SVGIG (reference sequence). The CDR3 length is 13 residues. The CDR3 loop reads CAWSLGTAYEQYF. Here the CDR3 DNA reads TGTGCCTGGAGTCTGGGAACCGCCTACGAGCAGTACTTC.

This clone was observed a single time. The rearrangement links TRBV11-2 to TRBJ2-1; D is unresolved. Germline V gene lookup returns CDR1 SGHAT and CDR2 FQNNGV. With 4 bases removed from V and 5 bases from J, the gap between germline ends came to 12 bases. This CDR3 is 14 amino acids long. CDR3 coding DNA: TGTGCCAGCAGCTCCCCGAAGTTCCACAATGAGCAGTTCTTC. As protein: CASSSPKFHNEQFF.

This clone was detected once. The rearrangement links TRBV6-1 to TRBJ2-7; D is ambiguous. The CDR3 length is 12 residues. Deletions cut 4 bases from V and 7 bases from J, with 11 bases between. Germline CDR1 reads MNHNS; CDR2 reads SASEGT. CDR3 protein: CASSVGFPEQYF. CDR3 sequence (DNA): TGTGCCAGCAGTGTAGGCTTCCCAGAGCAGTACTTC.

This chain connects TRBV5-8 to TRBJ2-5, with D possibly TRBD1 on 5 matching bases. The V gene's germline CDR1 is SGHTS and CDR2 YDEGEE. The CDR3 totals 15 residues. The V and J ends lost 5 bases and 2 bases respectively, with 16 bases between them. The CDR3 is CASSQGVVEQETQYF. DNA of the CDR3: TGTGCCAGCAGTCAGGGCGTCGTAGAACAAGAGACCCAGTACTTC.

This CDR3 reads CASSPRTSGTYEQYF. CDR3 DNA sequence: TGTGCCAGCAGTCCTCGGACTAGCGGGACCTACGAGCAGTACTTC. This chain joins TRBV28 and TRBJ2-7, with 12 positions matching TRBD2. V shed 5 bases, J shed 2 bases, and the junction held 4 bases outside the gene matches. CDR1 MDHEN and CDR2 SYDVKM come from the germline V gene. The CDR3 is 15 residues long.

J is TRBJ2-5 and V is TRBV27, with D uncertain. This CDR3 contains 14 residues. CDR1 and CDR2 (germline): MNHEY, SMNVEV (reference sequence). Trimming took off 2 bases at V and 2 bases at J, with 9 bases between the two ends. CDR3 DNA sequence: TGTGCCAGCAGTTTAAGGAACAGACAAGAGACCCAGTACTTC. Protein: CASSLRNRQETQYF.

The chain couples TRBV27 to TRBJ2-7; TRBD1 matches 8 bases. The CDR3 runs 16 residues. V was clipped by 4 bases and J by 2 bases; unmatched bases: 10. Germline lookup yields CDR1 MNHEY and CDR2 SMNVEV (reference sequence). CDR3 nucleotides: TGTGCCAGCAGTTCGGACAGGGTCCACTTCCCCTACGAGCAGTACTTC. Translated: CASSSDRVHFPYEQYF.

This clone was observed a handful of times. This chain links TRBV7-9 with TRBJ1-2; D is unresolved. Germline-derived CDR1 and CDR2 are SEHNR and FQNEAQ (reference sequence). V was cut by 5 bases and J by 10 bases, with 11 bases left in between. The CDR3 is 11 residues long. This CDR3 is CASSPRTAYTF. The DNA of the CDR3 is TGTGCCAGCAGCCCCCGGACTGCCTACACCTTC.

The genes are TRBV6-4 and TRBJ1-3, with 7 bases identical to TRBD1. Germline V gene data show CDR1 as MRHNA and CDR2 as SNTAGT. V lost 2 bases to trimming and J lost 0 bases; unmatched junction nucleotides: 7. The CDR3 spans 17 residues. The CDR3 reads CASSDTDRVSSGNTIYF. The CDR3, as DNA: TGTGCCAGCAGTGACACAGACAGGGTAAGCTCTGGAAACACCATATATTTT.

V usage is TRBV5-1 and J usage is TRBJ2-7, with TRBD2 as a possible D gene (5 bases). This CDR3 spans 14 amino acids. Trimming stripped 0 bases from V and 2 bases from J, with 9 bases between. The germline V gene has CDR1 SGHRS and CDR2 YFSETQ. The DNA for the CDR3 is TGCGCCAGCAGCTTGGAGCCGGGAACCTACGAGCAGTACTTC. As protein: CASSLEPGTYEQYF.

This clone was seen just once. J is TRBJ1-2 and V is TRBV29-1; D is undetermined. CDR3 length equals 12 residues. The V and J ends lost 1 base and 8 bases respectively, with 11 bases between them. Per the germline V gene, CDR1 is SQVTM and CDR2 is ANQGSEA. The CDR3 DNA reads as TGCAGCGTTGAAGCGTCGGGGAGGGGCTACACCTTC. Protein: CSVEASGRGYTF. Full variable domain (outside the CDR3, taken from reference TRBV29-1 and TRBJ1-2): SAVISQKPSRDICQRGTSLTIQCQVDSQVTMMFWYRQQPGQSLTLIATANQGSEATYESGFVIDKFPISRPNLTFSTLTVSNMSPEDSSIYLCSVEASGRGYTFGSGTRLTVV.

The chain couples TRBV30 to TRBJ1-2; D possibly corresponds to TRBD1 (6 bases). Germline CDR1 GTSNPN, CDR2 SVGIG (reference sequence). CDR3 length equals 14 residues. V dropped 4 bases and J dropped 1 base, with 13 bases sitting between them. The CDR3 coding sequence is TGTGCCTGGATCTGGGACATCAGTAACTATGGCTACACCTTC. As protein: CAWIWDISNYGYTF.

The V call is TRBV27, the J call TRBJ1-1; D is ambiguous. Germline values: CDR1 MNHEY, CDR2 SMNVEV (reference sequence). Deletions cut 6 bases from V and 10 bases from J, with 18 bases between. The CDR3 runs to 13 residues. The CDR3 DNA is TGTGCCAGCAGCCCCTCGACCAGAAATGGAGCTTTCTTT. Its protein is CASSPSTRNGAFF.

The J gene is TRBJ2-5, the V gene TRBV7-3; 7 positions match TRBD2. Germline trimming cut 1 base from V and 3 bases from J; bases unmatched to any gene: 2. From germline, CDR1 is SGHTA and CDR2 FQGTGA. The CDR3 extends over 14 amino acids. The DNA for the CDR3 is TGTGCCAGCAGCTTAAGCGCGGGGGAAGAGACCCAGTACTTC. This sequence encodes CASSLSAGEETQYF.

V usage is TRBV9 and J usage is TRBJ1-1; the D gene is possibly TRBD1 (6 bases). V was shortened by 3 bases and J by 11 bases, with 17 bases between the two germline ends. Germline CDR1 reads SGDLS; CDR2 reads YYNGEE. The CDR3 covers 13 residues. CDR3 loop: CASSAYHRDVAFF. The CDR3 nucleotides are TGTGCCAGCAGCGCGTACCACAGGGACGTCGCTTTCTTT.

The chain combines TRBV28 with TRBJ2-5; 7 bases are shared with TRBD1. The V gene's germline CDR1 is MDHEN and CDR2 SYDVKM. V shed 2 bases, J shed 5 bases, and the junction held 5 bases outside the gene matches. The CDR3 consists of 14 residues. The CDR3 DNA follows: TGTGCCAGCAGTTTAAGGGGACAGTGGGAGACCCAGTACTTC. Protein sequence: CASSLRGQWETQYF.

The rearrangement links TRBV4-1 to TRBJ2-1; TRBD2 aligns across 12 bases. The CDR3 consists of 17 residues. Germline values: CDR1 MGHRA, CDR2 YSYEKL. Trimming at V came to 4 bases and at J to 5 bases, leaving 9 bases not matched to a gene. In nucleotides, the CDR3 is TGCGCCAGCAGCCTACGACTAGCGGGAGAAGGGGACAATGAGCAGTTCTTC. Translation gives CASSLRLAGEGDNEQFF.

V and J are TRBV19 and TRBJ2-1; the D is unclear. The V end lost 5 bases, the J end lost 1 base, and 12 bases lay between the germline ends. CDR1 LNHDA and CDR2 SQIVND come from the germline V gene (reference sequence). This CDR3 is 15 amino acids long. CDR3 region: CASSYGPISYNEQFF. CDR3 DNA sequence: TGTGCCAGTAGTTACGGGCCTATTTCCTACAATGAGCAGTTCTTC.